This passage covers 31 T cell receptor beta chains from one sample sequenced in a study of blood T cell repertoires in COVID-19. Generated by immunoSEQ multiplex PCR, the TCRdb table keeps only in-frame clones and is missing some. This sample carries roughly 80,000 clones, 84% of them seen once, and the ten largest clones take 3.5% to 4%. Input material: peripheral blood. The origin of the receptors is a man over 45 with acute or convalescent COVID-19.

This clone has only a few counts. The chain links TRBV6-5 to TRBJ1-1; 7 nucleotides align to TRBD1. V lost 6 bases, J lost 8 bases, and 12 bases stayed unmatched. Germline V CDR1 and CDR2: MNHEY, SVGAGI. The CDR3 runs to 14 residues. The CDR3 spells CASRLPGQVQEAFF. Written as DNA, the CDR3 is TGTGCCAGCAGGCTACCAGGACAGGTACAAGAAGCTTTCTTT.

This clone was seen a handful of times. This chain links TRBV20-1 with TRBJ1-1; D uncertain. The CDR3 has 13 amino acids. Germline V gene data show CDR1 as DFQATT and CDR2 as SNEGSKA (reference sequence). Deletions cut 4 bases from V and 4 bases from J, with 13 bases between. The CDR3 DNA is TGCAGTGCTAATGATGGCGGGGTCACTGAAGCTTTCTTT. Its protein is CSANDGGVTEAFF.

The chain carries TRBV28 and TRBJ2-7; 12 nucleotides match TRBD2. The germline CDR1 and CDR2 sequences are MDHEN and SYDVKM. J lost 3 bases, V lost 4 bases, and 4 bases had no gene match. The CDR3 spans 15 residues. The CDR3 DNA reads as TGTGCCAGCAGTTCCCTACTAGCGGGGGGCTACGAGCAGTACTTC. It yields the protein CASSSLLAGGYEQYF.

The chain employs TRBV11-3 and TRBJ2-7; TRBD2 is a possible D gene (5 bases). The germline gives CDR1 SGHNT, CDR2 YENEEA. Trimming pared 0 bases from V and 3 bases from J, leaving 18 bases between. This CDR3 region has 17 residues. DNA for the CDR3: TGTGCCAGCAGCTTAGACAATAAGCGGAGTCGGGTCTACGAGCAGTACTTC. Encoded protein: CASSLDNKRSRVYEQYF. Drawing the rest from reference TRBV11-3 and TRBJ2-7, the complete variable domain is EAGVVQSPRYKIIEKKQPVAFWCNPISGHNTLYWYLQNLGQGPELLIRYENEEAVDDSQLPKDRFSAERLKGVDSTLKIQPAELGDSAVYLCASSLDNKRSRVYEQYFGPGTRLTVT.

The chain uses TRBV19 and TRBJ2-1; D possibly corresponds to TRBD2 (5 bases). This CDR3 contains 14 residues. The V gene's germline CDR1 is LNHDA and CDR2 SQIVND (reference sequence). V lost 7 bases to trimming and J lost 0 bases, with 10 bases between them. CDR3 bases: TGTGCCAGTACCACTAGGAGCTCCTACAATGAGCAGTTCTTC. It codes for CASTTRSSYNEQFF.

CDR3 region: CSAREREPQHF. The DNA of the CDR3 is TGCAGTGCTAGAGAGAGGGAACCCCAGCATTTT. The chain joins TRBV20-1 to TRBJ1-5, with D hard to call. Between the trimmed V and J ends, which lost 0 bases and 10 bases, there was a span of 7 bases. Germline loops: CDR1 DFQATT, CDR2 SNEGSKA (reference sequence). The CDR3 is made up of 11 amino acids.

This chain uses TRBV7-8 with TRBJ2-7; the D gene is possibly TRBD2 (6 bases). The CDR3 contains 13 residues. V was trimmed by 5 bases and J by 4 bases, leaving 12 bases between them. CDR1 SGHVS and CDR2 FQNEAQ come from the germline V gene. The CDR3 sequence is CASSTGADYEQYF. CDR3 in DNA: TGTGCCAGCAGCACGGGAGCTGATTACGAGCAGTACTTC.

The chain links TRBV6-2 or TRBV6-3 to TRBJ2-1, with a weak D call TRBD2 (6 bases). The germline gives CDR1 MNHEY, CDR2 SVGEGT. V gave up 4 bases and J gave up 4 bases, with 14 bases separating them. The CDR3 runs 15 residues. The CDR3 loop is CASSSQGAGYNEQFF. Here the CDR3 DNA reads TGTGCCAGCAGTTCGCAAGGGGCGGGGTACAATGAGCAGTTCTTC.

This chain connects TRBV24-1 to TRBJ2-1; perhaps TRBD2 as D (7 bases). The germline V gene encodes CDR1 KGHDR and CDR2 SFDVKD. CDR3 length: 13 amino acids. V was pared by 7 bases and J by 8 bases, with 14 bases between. CDR3 bases: TGTGCCACCAGGACGGGAGGACAGCATGAGCAGTTCTTC. Protein product: CATRTGGQHEQFF.

This rearrangement joins TRBV11-3 to TRBJ2-1; D is ambiguous. Germline V gene lookup returns CDR1 SGHNT and CDR2 YENEEA. V lost 10 bases, J lost 4 bases, and 20 bases lay in between. The CDR3 covers 15 residues. The CDR3 spells CAISRSESSYNEQFF. The DNA for the CDR3 is TGTGCCATTAGCCGTTCAGAAAGCTCATACAATGAGCAGTTCTTC.

This clone was detected only a few times. The rearrangement uses TRBV11-3 and TRBJ2-3; tentative D call: TRBD2 (6 bases). The CDR3 spans 14 residues. The ends were cut back, 6 bases at V and 2 bases at J, with 12 bases in the middle. Germline V gene lookup returns CDR1 SGHNT and CDR2 YENEEA. CDR3 nucleotides: TGTGCCAGCAGTTTGGGACTTTCCACAGATACGCAGTATTTT. As protein: CASSLGLSTDTQYF. Based on the CDR3 plus reference TRBV11-3 and TRBJ2-3, the full variable domain is EAGVVQSPRYKIIEKKQPVAFWCNPISGHNTLYWYLQNLGQGPELLIRYENEEAVDDSQLPKDRFSAERLKGVDSTLKIQPAELGDSAVYLCASSLGLSTDTQYFGPGTRLTVL.

This clone was observed once. The chain has TRBV7-9 and TRBJ1-2; TRBD1 matches 7 bases. The germline gives CDR1 SEHNR, CDR2 FQNEAQ (reference sequence). The V segment lost 3 bases and the J segment 8 bases; nucleotides outside the gene matches: 6. CDR3 length: 13 amino acids. CDR3: CASSLEGARGYTF. The DNA for the CDR3 is TGTGCCAGCAGCTTGGAGGGGGCGCGCGGCTACACCTTC.

V is TRBV6-1 and J is TRBJ1-2; no definite D call. Germline assignment: CDR1 MNHNS and CDR2 SASEGT. V lost 1 base and J lost 5, with 8 bases in between. This CDR3 comprises 13 residues. The DNA for the CDR3 is TGTGCCAGCAGTGAAGTAGGAGGGTATGGCTACACCTTC. Encoded protein: CASSEVGGYGYTF.

The chain employs TRBV7-3 and TRBJ1-1; TRBD1 is a possible D gene (5 bases). V was shortened by 1 base and J by 1 base, with 7 bases between the two germline ends. Germline values: CDR1 SGHTA, CDR2 FQGTGA. CDR3 length: 14 residues. CDR3 bases: TGTGCCAGCAGCTTAATGGGGGGGAACACTGAAGCTTTCTTT. This codes for CASSLMGGNTEAFF.

This clone was recorded once. The CDR3 region is CASSAGGTSGTDTQYF. DNA for the CDR3: TGTGCCAGCAGCGCCGGGGGGACTAGTGGAACAGATACGCAGTATTTT. The gene calls are TRBV9 and TRBJ2-3, with 8 bases fitting TRBD2. The CDR3 is 16 amino acids. J lost 3 bases, V lost 3 bases, and 9 bases had no gene match. Germline CDR1 and CDR2: SGDLS and YYNGEE.

This rearrangement joins TRBV19 to TRBJ2-5; TRBD2 might be the D (6 bases). The CDR3 contains 15 residues. Per germline, CDR1 LNHDA and CDR2 SQIVND (reference sequence). Trimming took off 4 bases at V and 5 bases at J, with 17 bases between the two ends. The CDR3: CASSTRLTSLETQYF. CDR3 in DNA: TGTGCCAGTAGTACCCGCCTGACTAGTCTTGAGACCCAGTACTTC.

The chain couples TRBV12-3 or TRBV12-4 to TRBJ1-5; tentative D call: TRBD1 (6 bases). This CDR3 contains 13 residues. Trimming took off 5 bases at V and 3 bases at J, with 8 bases between the two ends. The CDR3 bases are TGTGCCAGCAGTCAGGGGTTCAATCAGCCCCAGCATTTT. Its translation is CASSQGFNQPQHF.

The CDR3 reads CASGLAEYNEQFF. The DNA for the CDR3 is TGCGCCAGCGGACTAGCGGAGTACAATGAGCAGTTCTTC. The rearrangement uses TRBV10-2 and TRBJ2-1; 10 bases match TRBD2. The CDR3 is made up of 13 amino acids. Germline CDR1 and CDR2: WSHSY and SAAADI. Trimming at V came to 8 bases and at J to 4 bases, leaving 2 bases not matched to a gene.

The chain employs TRBV15 and TRBJ2-5; TRBD1 matches at 7 bases. The CDR3 spans 14 residues. CDR1 is LNHNV and CDR2 is YYDKDF in the germline V gene (reference sequence). Unmatched junction bases numbered 3, after V lost 4 bases and J lost 1 base. CDR3 in DNA: TGTGCCACCAGCAAAGGGGGCCCCCAAGAGACCCAGTACTTC. Its protein product is CATSKGGPQETQYF.

The gene calls are TRBV18 and TRBJ2-3, with a weak D call TRBD2 (5 bases). This CDR3 comprises 16 residues. Germline loops: CDR1 KGHSH, CDR2 LQKENI. V lost 3 bases and J lost 2, with 15 bases in between. In nucleotides, the CDR3 is TGTGCCAGCTCACCTCGAGGCCGGACTCTCACAGATACGCAGTATTTT. Translation gives CASSPRGRTLTDTQYF. The full variable domain, completed using reference TRBV18 and TRBJ2-3, is NAGVMQNPRHLVRRRGQEARLRCSPMKGHSHVYWYRQLPEEGLKFMVYLQKENIIDESGMPKERFSAEFPKEGPSILRIQQVVRGDSAAYFCASSPRGRTLTDTQYFGPGTRLTVL.

The chain recombines TRBV30 with TRBJ1-2; possibly TRBD1 for D (6 bases). V was shortened by 7 bases and J by 5 bases, with 11 bases between the two germline ends. The CDR3 runs to 11 residues. Germline-derived CDR1 and CDR2 are GTSNPN and SVGIG (reference sequence). The CDR3 nucleotides read TGTGCCTCGTGGACAGATTATGGCTACACCTTC. Translated, it gives CASWTDYGYTF.

CDR3 amino acids: CASSGPPGQYNEQFF. For the CDR3, the DNA is TGTGCCAGCAGCGGCCCCCCGGGACAGTACAATGAGCAGTTCTTC. The chain recombines TRBV9 with TRBJ2-1, with 7 nucleotides matching TRBD1. The V and J ends lost 3 bases and 4 bases, in that order; junction bases with no gene match: 7. The CDR3 runs 15 residues. The germline V gene encodes CDR1 SGDLS and CDR2 YYNGEE. Filled out from reference TRBV9 and TRBJ2-1, the complete variable domain reads DSGVTQTPKHLITATGQRVTLRCSPRSGDLSVYWYQQSLDQGLQFLIQYYNGEERAKGNILERFSAQQFPDLHSELNLSSLELGDSALYFCASSGPPGQYNEQFFGPGTRLTVL.

This clone has more than one count but fewer than ten. The rearrangement links TRBV7-9 to TRBJ2-7; perhaps TRBD1 as D (5 bases). Trimming removed 5 bases at V and 9 bases at J, with 20 bases between. The length of the CDR3 is 14 residues. Germline values: CDR1 SEHNR, CDR2 FQNEAQ (reference sequence). CDR3 nucleotides: TGTGCCAGCAGCCCCGCGTTAGGGGTAATAGCGCAGTACTTC. Protein sequence: CASSPALGVIAQYF. The full variable domain, rest sourced from reference TRBV7-9 and TRBJ2-7, is DTGVSQNPRHKITKRGQNVTFRCDPISEHNRLYWYRQTLGQGPEFLTYFQNEAQLEKSRLLSDRFSAERPKGSFSTLEIQRTEQGDSAMYLCASSPALGVIAQYFGPGTRLTVT.

The chain employs TRBV4-3 and TRBJ2-7; 7 positions agree with TRBD2. The length of the CDR3 is 15 residues. Trimming removed 5 bases from V and 0 bases from J; junction bases left unmatched: 7. Germline V gene sequence: CDR1 LGHNA, CDR2 YSLEER. Here the CDR3 reads CASSREAGSSYEQYF. For the CDR3, the DNA is TGCGCCAGCAGCAGGGAAGCGGGGAGCTCCTACGAGCAGTACTTC.

There are a few counts of this clone. This rearrangement joins TRBV7-2 to TRBJ1-2, with a tentative D call TRBD1 (6 bases). The V gene lost 7 bases and the J gene lost 7 bases, with 16 bases spanning the gap. Germline CDR1 and CDR2: SGHTA and FQGNSA. This CDR3 contains 13 residues. CDR3 DNA: TGTGCCAGCACCTTGACACAGGGCTCTGGCTACACCTTC. Amino acid sequence: CASTLTQGSGYTF.

The chain couples TRBV19 to TRBJ1-1; D is uncertain. The V gene's germline CDR1 is LNHDA and CDR2 SQIVND (reference sequence). The CDR3 sequence is 13 residues long. Trimming removed 2 bases at V and 3 bases at J, with 7 bases between. Here the CDR3 DNA reads TGTGCCAGTAGTATAAGGAGAGACACTGAAGCTTTCTTT. Protein: CASSIRRDTEAFF.

This clone is medium-sized in the sample. The V and J genes are TRBV11-3 and TRBJ1-6; no reliable D call. The V gene lost 5 bases and the J gene lost 4 bases, with 12 bases spanning the gap. Germline CDR1 and CDR2: SGHNT and YENEEA. CDR3 length: 15 residues. The CDR3 bases are TGTGCCAGCAGCCAGCTAACAGATTATAATTCACCCCTCCACTTT. It specifies CASSQLTDYNSPLHF.

V usage is TRBV10-1 and J usage is TRBJ2-1, with D possibly TRBD1 on 5 matching bases. The CDR3 spans 15 residues. CDR1 and CDR2 from the germline V gene are WNHNN and SYGVQD (reference sequence). V lost 2 bases and J 6 bases, leaving 14 bases between the germline ends. DNA for the CDR3: TGCGCCAGCAGTGAGAGGGGCGCGACCCCCAATGAGCAGTTCTTC. This encodes CASSERGATPNEQFF.

The V gene is TRBV3-1 (or the pseudogene TRBV3-2), the J gene TRBJ1-6; possibly TRBD1 for D (5 bases). With 0 bases removed from V and 7 bases from J, the gap between germline ends came to 7 bases. Germline V gene lookup returns CDR1 LGHDT and CDR2 YNNKEL (reference sequence). This CDR3 is built from 14 residues. In DNA, the CDR3 is TGTGCCAGCAGCCAAGATCCAGGGAATTCACCCCTCCACTTT. It yields the protein CASSQDPGNSPLHF.

This clone was seen a single time. The chain is built from TRBV18 and TRBJ2-1, with D perhaps matching TRBD2 (5 bases). CDR1 is KGHSH, CDR2 LQKENI, per germline. The V and J ends lost 2 bases and 7 bases respectively, with 27 bases between them. This CDR3 is 19 amino acids long. CDR3 DNA sequence: TGTGCCAGCTCACCAGTGGTTTTGAGGGCCGCCCCCCTATCTAATGAGCAGTTCTTC. Amino acid sequence: CASSPVVLRAAPLSNEQFF.

This rearrangement joins TRBV6-2 or TRBV6-3 to TRBJ2-2; the D is unclear. This CDR3 has 14 amino acids. The V and J ends lost 6 bases and 4 bases respectively, with 12 bases between them. Germline CDR1 MNHEY, CDR2 SVGEGT. The DNA for the CDR3 is TGTGCCAGCAGCCCAATATCTGTCACCGGGGAGCTGTTTTTT. This sequence encodes CASSPISVTGELFF.